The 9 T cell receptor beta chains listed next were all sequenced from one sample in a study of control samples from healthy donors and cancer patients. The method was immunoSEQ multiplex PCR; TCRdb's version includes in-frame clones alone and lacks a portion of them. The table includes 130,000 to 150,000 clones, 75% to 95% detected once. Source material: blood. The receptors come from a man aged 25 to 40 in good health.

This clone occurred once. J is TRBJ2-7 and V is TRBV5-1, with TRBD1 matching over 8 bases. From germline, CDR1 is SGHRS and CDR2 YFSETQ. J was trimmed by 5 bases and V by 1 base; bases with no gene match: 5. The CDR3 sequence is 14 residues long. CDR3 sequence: CASSLIDRGDEQYF. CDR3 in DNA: TGCGCCAGCAGCTTGATAGACAGGGGAGACGAGCAGTACTTC.

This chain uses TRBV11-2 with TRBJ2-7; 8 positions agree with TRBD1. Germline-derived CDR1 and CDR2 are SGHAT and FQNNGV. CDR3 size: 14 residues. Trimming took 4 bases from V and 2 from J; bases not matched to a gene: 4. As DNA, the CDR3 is TGTGCCAGCAGCTCAGGGGGCTGGGCCTACGAGCAGTACTTC. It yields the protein CASSSGGWAYEQYF.

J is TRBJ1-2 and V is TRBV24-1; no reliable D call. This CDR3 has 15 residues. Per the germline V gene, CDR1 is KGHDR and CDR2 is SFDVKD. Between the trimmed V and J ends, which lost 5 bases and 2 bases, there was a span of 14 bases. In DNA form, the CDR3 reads TGTGCCACCAGTGTCGAAAGCGTCCGGAACTATGGCTACACCTTC. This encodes CATSVESVRNYGYTF.

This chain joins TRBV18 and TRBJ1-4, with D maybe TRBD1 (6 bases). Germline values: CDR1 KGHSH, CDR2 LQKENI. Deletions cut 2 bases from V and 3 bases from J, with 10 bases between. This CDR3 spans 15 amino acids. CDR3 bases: TGTGCCAGCTCACCAGACAGGCTAGCTAATGAAAAACTGTTTTTT. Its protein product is CASSPDRLANEKLFF.

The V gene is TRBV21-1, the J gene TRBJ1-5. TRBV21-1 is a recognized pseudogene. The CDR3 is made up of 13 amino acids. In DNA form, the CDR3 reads TGTGCCAGCAGCAAAGACCGGGTGCAGCCCCAGCATTTT. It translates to CASSKDRVQPQHF.

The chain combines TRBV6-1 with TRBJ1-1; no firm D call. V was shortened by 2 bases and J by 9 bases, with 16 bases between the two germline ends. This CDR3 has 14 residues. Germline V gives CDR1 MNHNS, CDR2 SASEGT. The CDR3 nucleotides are TGTGCCAGCAGTGAAAGAATCGGGAGCCTCCAAGCTTTCTTT. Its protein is CASSERIGSLQAFF.

The CDR3 DNA reads TGTGCCAGCAGCCAAGTAGACAGGGAGCTTGGCTACACCTTC. Its protein product is CASSQVDRELGYTF. This sequence joins TRBV4-2 and TRBJ1-2; 7 bases are a match to TRBD1. Germline values: CDR1 LGHNA, CDR2 YNFKEQ. The CDR3 has 14 amino acids. The V segment lost 1 base and the J segment 7 bases; nucleotides outside the gene matches: 6.

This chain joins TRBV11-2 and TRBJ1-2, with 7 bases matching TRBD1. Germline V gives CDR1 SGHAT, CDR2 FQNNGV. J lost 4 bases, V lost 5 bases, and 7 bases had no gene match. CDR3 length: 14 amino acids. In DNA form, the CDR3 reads TGTGCCAGCAGCCCGGGGACAGCAGGCTATGGCTACACCTTC. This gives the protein CASSPGTAGYGYTF.

The DNA of the CDR3 is TGTGCCAGCAGCCCGATGACAGGGGCTAATACCCACGAGCAGTACTTC. Amino acid sequence: CASSPMTGANTHEQYF. The chain couples TRBV7-9 to TRBJ2-7; 8 positions match TRBD1. This CDR3 is 16 amino acids long. CDR1 and CDR2 from the germline V gene are SEHNR and FQNEAQ (reference sequence). Trimming cost V 5 bases and J 5 bases; bases outside gene matches: 14.